This entry concerns a single TCR beta chain. This clone was recorded only once. The clone's antigen remains unknown. Per-base quality was not reported, and no clone a single base away is much larger than it. This entry comes from a study of T cells after somatic rescue of genetic block (dated by TCRdb to about 2020). About the full investigation: What the study looked at was long-term robustness, specifically in a T-cell system that came about through somatic rescue of a genetic block in T-cell development.

Preparation of the library involved the immunoSEQ multiplex PCR assay. TCRdb retrieved this table from immuneACCESS and kept in-frame rearrangements only. Not all clones are present; in checked studies, unresolved V genes account for under half, and no reason is known for the remainder. A total of 45,000 to 70,000 clones appear in this sample, roughly 96% of them only once. Together, the top ten hold 0.075% to 0.095% of the sample. The sequenced sample was peripheral blood mononuclear cells (PBMCs). The receptor was isolated from a child less than two years old.

The DNA reads TGTGCCAGCAGTTTAATTCGGGGACAGGGAGCCAATGAGCAGTTCTTC. This is translated as CASSLIRGQGANEQFF. This sequence uses TRBV28 and TRBJ2-1; the central 9 bases match TRBD1. From a lookup of the germline V gene, CDR1 and CDR2 are MDHEN and SYDVKM. The CDR3 measures 16 amino acids from cysteine to phenylalanine. Only the CDR3 portion is preserved as DNA: 48 bases, with reading frame beginning at the first base. Relative to germline, V is missing 2 bases and J is missing 6 bases, with 8 bases of the junction outside any gene match.